One and the same sample provided the 25 T cell receptor beta chains below, sequenced in a study of cytomegalovirus exposure and HLA in healthy donors. PCR primers comprised 60 Vbeta and 13 Jbeta primers. Sequencing used immunoSEQ multiplex PCR; TCRdb keeps in-frame clones, though not all of them. The data show about 67,000 clones, approximately 67% seen once. Material for sequencing was PBMCs. The receptors were sampled from a woman in her 30s in good health and CMV-seronegative.

The chain uses TRBV7-2 and TRBJ2-2; 7 nucleotides agree with TRBD1. V shed 4 bases, J shed 5 bases, and the junction held 4 bases outside the gene matches. Germline V gene sequence: CDR1 SGHTA, CDR2 FQGNSA. CDR3 size: 14 residues. The CDR3 is CASSSTGVTGELFF. CDR3 sequence (DNA): TGTGCCAGCAGCTCCACAGGGGTTACCGGGGAGCTGTTTTTT.

This clone was detected only once. V usage is TRBV5-1 and J usage is TRBJ2-2, with TRBD1 matching over 8 bases. The J segment lost 10 bases and the V segment lost 4 bases, leaving 6 bases of the junction unmatched. Germline CDR1 and CDR2: SGHRS and YFSETQ. This CDR3 comprises 13 residues. In nucleotides, the CDR3 is TGCGCCAGCAGCCCCGGACAGGGTACGGAGCTGTTTTTT. Translating it yields CASSPGQGTELFF.

The chain couples TRBV7-3 to TRBJ2-1; D gene uncertain. CDR3 length: 16 residues. CDR1 and CDR2 from the germline V gene are SGHTA and FQGTGA. The ends were cut back, 2 bases at V and 2 bases at J, with 13 bases in the middle. The CDR3 protein is CASSLQGTAPYNEQFF. The CDR3, as DNA: TGTGCCAGCAGCTTACAAGGCACAGCCCCCTACAATGAGCAGTTCTTC.

The rearrangement uses TRBV5-1 and TRBJ2-7, with 8 nucleotides matching TRBD1. Germline assignment: CDR1 SGHRS and CDR2 YFSETQ. Trimming at V came to 3 bases and at J to 6 bases, leaving 14 bases not matched to a gene. This CDR3 is 16 amino acids long. The CDR3 is CASSWDYRDRLPEQYF. The CDR3 region has the DNA TGCGCCAGCAGCTGGGATTACCGGGACAGGTTACCCGAGCAGTACTTC.

The chain joins TRBV10-2 to TRBJ2-1; D may be TRBD2 (6 bases). The CDR3 consists of 15 residues. CDR1 WSHSY and CDR2 SAAADI come from the germline V gene. The V gene lost 5 bases and the J gene lost 7 bases, with 18 bases spanning the gap. The CDR3 region is CASSFASESGNEQFF. The DNA of the CDR3 is TGCGCCAGCAGTTTTGCTAGCGAGTCGGGGAATGAGCAGTTCTTC.

CDR3 loop: CASSSGRSYGYTF. CDR3 DNA sequence: TGTGCCAGCAGCTCCGGAAGGAGCTATGGCTACACCTTC. The gene calls are TRBV5-6 and TRBJ1-2; D call uncertain. Germline V gene sequence: CDR1 SGHDT, CDR2 YYEEEE. Trimming removed 3 bases at V and 4 bases at J, with 10 bases between. This CDR3 has 13 residues.

V is TRBV9 and J is TRBJ2-3; 7 bases match TRBD1. Per the germline V gene, CDR1 is SGDLS and CDR2 is YYNGEE. Trimming at V came to 3 bases and at J to 5 bases, leaving 12 bases not matched to a gene. The CDR3 consists of 16 residues. The CDR3 here is CASSAGQVYTVDTQYF. The CDR3 DNA is TGTGCCAGCAGCGCCGGACAGGTCTACACGGTAGATACGCAGTATTTT.

The genes are TRBV6-5 and TRBJ1-2; the match to TRBD1 covers 8 bases. CDR3 size: 12 residues. V lost 4 bases to trimming and J lost 7 bases; unmatched junction nucleotides: 2. Germline V gene data show CDR1 as MNHEY and CDR2 as SVGAGI. CDR3 region: CASSSDRAGYTF. The CDR3 DNA is TGTGCCAGCAGTTCGGACAGGGCTGGCTACACCTTC.

In nucleotides, the CDR3 is TGTGCCAGCAGCTTAGGGGCAGGGTTTGGCAATCAGCCCCAGCATTTT. It encodes CASSLGAGFGNQPQHF. The chain carries TRBV7-2 and TRBJ1-5; tentative D call: TRBD1 (5 bases). This CDR3 region has 16 residues. Trimming took off 1 base at V and 2 bases at J, with 12 bases between the two ends. Germline loops: CDR1 SGHTA, CDR2 FQGNSA.

V gene TRBV5-1 combines with J gene TRBJ2-7; 7 bases match TRBD1. The germline V gene encodes CDR1 SGHRS and CDR2 YFSETQ. Losses at the gene ends were 4 bases for V and 3 bases for J; bases not matched to a gene: 4. This CDR3 region has 13 residues. CDR3 nucleotides: TGCGCCAGCAGCCCGGGACAGAACTACGAGCAGTACTTC. This sequence encodes CASSPGQNYEQYF.

The chain recombines TRBV18 with TRBJ2-3; TRBD2 is a possible D gene (6 bases). Trimming cost V 0 bases and J 0 bases, with 10 bases left between them. The CDR3 runs to 16 residues. Germline V gene lookup returns CDR1 KGHSH and CDR2 LQKENI. CDR3 nucleotides: TGTGCCAGCTCACCACCGACGGGGACTAGCACAGATACGCAGTATTTT. This gives the protein CASSPPTGTSTDTQYF.

The gene calls are TRBV6-5 and TRBJ2-7; 10 nucleotides align to TRBD2. CDR1 is MNHEY, CDR2 SVGAGI, per germline. The CDR3 runs 15 residues. V lost 0 bases, J lost 7 bases, and 6 bases stayed unmatched. The CDR3 sequence: CASSYSKLAGREQYF. The CDR3 DNA follows: TGTGCCAGCAGTTACTCGAAACTAGCGGGGCGTGAGCAGTACTTC.

The V call is TRBV19, the J call TRBJ1-5; D uncertain. The CDR3 has 12 amino acids. The V and J ends lost 5 bases and 4 bases respectively, with 6 bases between them. The V gene's germline CDR1 is LNHDA and CDR2 SQIVND (reference sequence). The CDR3 nucleotides are TGTGCCAGTAGTGCCACAAATCAGCCCCAGCATTTT. Its translation: CASSATNQPQHF.

This chain uses TRBV5-4 with TRBJ2-7; D is possibly TRBD2 (5 bases). Germline values: CDR1 SGHNT, CDR2 YYREEE (reference sequence). This CDR3 has 14 residues. The ends were cut back, 4 bases at V and 0 bases at J, with 11 bases in the middle. The CDR3 coding sequence is TGTGCCAGCAGCGTGCCGGGAACCTCCTACGAGCAGTACTTC. This translates into CASSVPGTSYEQYF. The full variable domain, in which reference TRBV5-4 and TRBJ2-7 provide the parts outside the CDR3, is ETGVTQSPTHLIKTRGQQVTLRCSSQSGHNTVSWYQQALGQGPQFIFQYYREEENGRGNFPPRFSGLQFPNYSSELNVNALELDDSALYLCASSVPGTSYEQYFGPGTRLTVT.

The V call is TRBV6-6, the J call TRBJ2-3, with 7 bases aligning to TRBD2. Germline CDR1 reads MNHNY; CDR2 reads SVGAGI (reference sequence). V lost 2 bases and J lost 0; bases outside the gene matches: 5. This CDR3 has 16 residues. The CDR3, as DNA: TGTGCCAGCAGTTACAGTCCGGGGGGAAGCACAGATACGCAGTATTTT. Its translation: CASSYSPGGSTDTQYF.

V is TRBV11-2 and J is TRBJ2-1; 14 bases align to TRBD2. Germline CDR1 SGHAT, CDR2 FQNNGV. There are 17 residues in the CDR3. V trimming: 1 base; J trimming: 6 bases; junction bases outside the gene matches: 5. The CDR3 sequence is CASSLAATSGGANEQFF. The CDR3 nucleotides read TGTGCCAGCAGCTTAGCGGCGACTAGCGGGGGGGCCAATGAGCAGTTCTTC.

This chain connects TRBV5-1 to TRBJ2-5; TRBD2 agrees at 14 bases. V was pared by 3 bases and J by 3 bases, with 4 bases of the junction left unmatched. CDR1 SGHRS and CDR2 YFSETQ come from the germline V gene. This CDR3 contains 16 residues. The CDR3, as DNA: TGCGCCAGCAGCTCGAGGACTAGCGGGGGGAAAGAGACCCAGTACTTC. This gives the protein CASSSRTSGGKETQYF.

The rearrangement uses TRBV6-4 and TRBJ1-2; perhaps TRBD1 as D (6 bases). Deletions cut 4 bases from V and 3 bases from J, with 12 bases between. Germline CDR1 is MRHNA and CDR2 is SNTAGT. This CDR3 is 14 amino acids long. The CDR3 loop reads CASSAGAGDYGYTF. As DNA, the CDR3 is TGTGCCAGCAGTGCAGGGGCGGGGGACTATGGCTACACCTTC.

The rearrangement uses TRBV11-3 and TRBJ1-1; D gene unclear. The CDR3 runs 14 residues. V lost 0 bases and J lost 5, with 10 bases in between. The germline V gene has CDR1 SGHNT and CDR2 YENEEA. The CDR3 nucleotides are TGTGCCAGCAGCTTAGAGTTCGGTGTTACTGAAGCTTTCTTT. Translated, it gives CASSLEFGVTEAFF.

This clone was counted a single time. The V gene is TRBV7-9, the J gene TRBJ2-5; TRBD2 is a possible D gene (6 bases). The V and J ends lost 2 bases and 11 bases respectively, with 15 bases between them. Germline lookup yields CDR1 SEHNR and CDR2 FQNEAQ (reference sequence). The CDR3 extends over 13 amino acids. Here the CDR3 DNA reads TGTGCCAGCAGCTTAACAGGTGCCCGGGAGCAGTACTTC. Protein: CASSLTGAREQYF.

This clone was observed a handful of times. The chain combines TRBV5-3 with TRBJ1-1; the D is unclear. TRBV5-3 carries the ORF label, with uncertain function. Trimming shortened V by 1 base and J by 3 bases, and 4 bases separated the two germline ends. The length of the CDR3 is 12 residues. CDR3 loop: CARSLQDTEAFF. Here the CDR3 DNA reads TGTGCCAGAAGCTTGCAGGACACTGAAGCTTTCTTT.

The J gene is TRBJ2-7, the V gene TRBV9; 8 bases fit TRBD1. The germline CDR1 and CDR2 sequences are SGDLS and YYNGEE. CDR3 length: 16 amino acids. V was clipped by 5 bases and J by 2 bases; unmatched bases: 12. DNA of the CDR3: TGTGCCAGCAGTTACGCGTCAGGGGGCCCGGCCTACGAGCAGTACTTC. Its translation: CASSYASGGPAYEQYF.

The rearrangement links TRBV6-1 to TRBJ2-7; the match to TRBD1 covers 7 bases. The CDR3 has 14 residues. J lost 1 base, V lost 5 bases, and 5 bases had no gene match. The V gene's germline CDR1 is MNHNS and CDR2 SASEGT. The CDR3 sequence: CASSLDRSSYEQYF. The CDR3 coding sequence is TGTGCCAGCAGTTTGGACAGGTCTTCCTACGAGCAGTACTTC.

This clone occurred once. The genes are TRBV27 and TRBJ2-5; 9 bases agree with TRBD2. The V segment lost 7 bases and the J segment 5 bases; nucleotides outside the gene matches: 8. From germline, CDR1 is MNHEY and CDR2 SMNVEV (reference sequence). The CDR3 loop spans 14 amino acids. This chain's CDR3 is CASNSGGQRETQYF. The CDR3 DNA follows: TGTGCCAGCAACAGCGGGGGGCAGCGGGAGACCCAGTACTTC.

The chain couples TRBV7-3 to TRBJ2-7; D remains unclear. This CDR3 has 12 amino acids. Germline V gene data show CDR1 as SGHTA and CDR2 as FQGTGA. V dropped 2 bases and J dropped 2 bases, with 4 bases sitting between them. CDR3 sequence: CASSLLAYEQYF. The CDR3 DNA reads TGTGCCAGCAGCTTACTTGCCTACGAGCAGTACTTC.